The source of this T cell receptor beta chain is a study of T-cell reconstitution after alpha-beta-depleted transplantation in children. Germline CDR1 LGHNA, CDR2 YSLEER. The CDR3 extends over 14 amino acids. J lost 6 bases, V lost 1 base, and 4 bases had no gene match. This clonotype was counted at least ten times. This sample's TCRbeta library carried unique molecular identifier barcodes. Each CDR3 protein gets one entry after TCRdb re-called the PCR reads with MiXCR. The data contain 640,000 or so distinct CDR3 sequences, roughly 15% of them seen just once; the ten biggest clones take up 1.1%. The input for sequencing was PBMCs from the stem cell graft donor, taken from the stem cell graft. The chain links TRBV4-3 to TRBJ2-7; 9 bases agree with TRBD1. This TCR was sampled from a human donor who donated a stem cell graft to a child with acute myeloid leukemia. DNA of the CDR3: TGCGCCAGCAGCCAAGGTACAGGGGGCGGCGAGCAGTACTTC. Translating it yields CASSQGTGGGEQYF.